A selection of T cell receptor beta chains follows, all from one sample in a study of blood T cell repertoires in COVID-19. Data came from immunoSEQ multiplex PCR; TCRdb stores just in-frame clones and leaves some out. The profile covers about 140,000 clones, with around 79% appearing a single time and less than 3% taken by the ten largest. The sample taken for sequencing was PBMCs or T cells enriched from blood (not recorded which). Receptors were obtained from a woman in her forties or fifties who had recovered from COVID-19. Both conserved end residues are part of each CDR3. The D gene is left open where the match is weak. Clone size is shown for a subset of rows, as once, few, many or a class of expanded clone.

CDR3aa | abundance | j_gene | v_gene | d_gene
CASSQMSYYEQYF | once | TRBJ2-7 | TRBV3-1/TRBV3-2 | NA
CATSETLAHEQYF | NA | TRBJ2-7 | TRBV24-1 | NA
CASSPRDNSYEQYF | NA | TRBJ2-7 | TRBV18 | NA
CASKWTGGRDEQFF | NA | TRBJ2-1 | TRBV28 | TRBD1
CASSFPGQSNTGELFF | NA | TRBJ2-2 | TRBV4-1 | TRBD1
CASKGGRATGELFF | NA | TRBJ2-2 | TRBV11-3 | TRBD2
CASTYSLSTDTQYF | few | TRBJ2-3 | TRBV6-5 | NA
CASSDGTYTGELFF | NA | TRBJ2-2 | TRBV10-1 | NA
CASSSERGSYNEQFF | NA | TRBJ2-1 | TRBV5-1 | NA
CASGRLAAITDTQYF | NA | TRBJ2-3 | TRBV7-9 | TRBD2
CASSIGTGVAEPQHF | NA | TRBJ1-5 | TRBV19 | TRBD1
CASSLEAGHNSPLHF | NA | TRBJ1-6 | TRBV7-2 | NA
CAWSRTPGSEQYF | NA | TRBJ2-7 | TRBV30 | NA
CASSPRGAGNTIYF | NA | TRBJ1-3 | TRBV28 | NA
CASSKKPRHGGQQETQYF | NA | TRBJ2-5 | TRBV21-1 | NA
CASSHRGVTDTQYF | NA | TRBJ2-3 | TRBV4-1 | TRBD2
CASSIGGGINVKNIQYF | NA | TRBJ2-4 | TRBV19 | TRBD2
CASSQDTGGVGYTF | NA | TRBJ1-2 | TRBV3-1/TRBV3-2 | TRBD1
CASSQVRQGEAFF | NA | TRBJ1-1 | TRBV14 | NA
CASSYSEGLNDEQFF | few | TRBJ2-1 | TRBV6-5 | NA
CASSLASGGLDGYTF | NA | TRBJ1-2 | TRBV5-1 | TRBD1
CASGHRTVGETQYF | NA | TRBJ2-5 | TRBV12-5 | NA
CASSPPGYTEAFF | NA | TRBJ1-1 | TRBV27 | NA
CAISEPGQGRFYGYTF | NA | TRBJ1-2 | TRBV10-3 | TRBD1
CAISGKEAVDTEAFF | few | TRBJ1-1 | TRBV10-3 | NA
CASSETLRRQPQHF | once | TRBJ1-5 | TRBV19 | NA
CASSHSQNDRAAYGYTF | NA | TRBJ1-2 | TRBV4-2 | TRBD1
CASSTYLGGNTEAFF | NA | TRBJ1-1 | TRBV11-2 | NA
CASGSGTGSPDTQYF | once | TRBJ2-3 | TRBV12-5 | TRBD1
CASSLETGQGGYTF | NA | TRBJ1-2 | TRBV5-1 | NA
CASSPALAASDTQYF | NA | TRBJ2-3 | TRBV7-9 | TRBD2
CASSLSPTSGGEQYF | NA | TRBJ2-7 | TRBV27 | TRBD2
CASSYDRAGYGYTF | NA | TRBJ1-2 | TRBV19 | TRBD1
CASRARGQGNTGELFF | few | TRBJ2-2 | TRBV2 | TRBD1
CASSRSGSTNEQFF | NA | TRBJ2-1 | TRBV27 | TRBD2
CSVWTGGYTF | NA | TRBJ1-2 | TRBV20-1 | TRBD1
CASSLEGQGSLPLHF | NA | TRBJ1-6 | TRBV28 | TRBD1
CASSSGTSGRTETQYF | NA | TRBJ2-5 | TRBV5-1 | TRBD2
CASSLSASTHHEQYF | NA | TRBJ2-7 | TRBV27 | NA